The source of this T cell receptor (beta chain) is a study of blood T cell repertoires in COVID-19. V lost 6 bases and J 0 bases, leaving 9 bases between the germline ends. The CDR3 sequence is 14 residues long. Germline values: CDR1 MNHEY, CDR2 SVGAGI. The data were produced by immunoSEQ multiplex PCR, yet TCRdb's version contains in-frame clones alone and is incomplete. The sample holds more than 60,000 clones, around nine tenths seen once. This TCR came from a woman older than 75 with active or convalescent COVID-19. The genes are TRBV6-5 and TRBJ1-3, with D maybe TRBD1 (5 bases). The sequenced sample consisted of peripheral blood. CDR3 sequence (DNA): TGTGCCAGCAGAGGGGACTTCTCTGGAAACACCATATATTTT. Translated: CASRGDFSGNTIYF.